This T cell receptor (beta chain) was sequenced for a study of Ad26.COV2.S vaccination and SARS-CoV-2 variants. Regarding the study as a whole: Greater spike-specific TCR breadth was seen in vaccine recipients than in placebo recipients. It was found that vaccine and placebo recipients had similar non-spike TCR breadth.

Repertoires were generated with immunoSEQ multiplex PCR, while TCRdb's copy carries only in-frame clones and drops some. The sample consists of about 280,000 clones, over 75% of them appearing once. Stated treatment: roughly 20 received Ad26.COV2.S at low or high dose, single or two shots; roughly 5 received placebo; per-sample allocation not given. Following the first vaccine or placebo injection, samples were taken on day 63. Ad26.COV2.S expressed prefusion-stabilized spike from the original Wuhan strain. In regard to this clone: Its cognate antigen is unknown.

CDR1 SGHNT and CDR2 YENEEA come from the germline V gene. V shed 1 base and J shed 8 bases, with 5 bases lying between them. The CDR3 has 12 residues. Sequencing was performed on peripheral blood, taken in a trial of Ad26.COV2.S vaccine versus placebo. The origin of this receptor is a person between 18 and 60 years old who received the Ad26.COV2.S COVID-19 vaccine or a placebo. The chain joins TRBV11-3 to TRBJ2-2; D is unclear. The CDR3 DNA is TGTGCCAGCAGCTTAGTTCTGGGGGAGCTGTTTTTT. It encodes CASSLVLGELFF.